The TCR beta chain described here comes from a study of radiation and T cells in renal cell carcinoma. Germline V gene lookup returns CDR1 MNHEY and CDR2 SMNVEV (reference sequence). V shed 2 bases and J shed 2 bases, with 14 bases lying between them. This CDR3 contains 16 residues. Time point described: baseline pretreatment blood. Treatment here: 15 Gy SBRT to primary tumor, nephrectomy 4 weeks later. Blood was sampled at baseline, 2 weeks and 4 weeks after SBRT. The repertoire was sequenced with immunoSEQ multiplex PCR; TCRdb's copy has only in-frame clones and lacks some. The sample holds tens of thousands of clones, roughly four fifths seen once.

This chain joins TRBV27 and TRBJ2-3; perhaps TRBD2 as D (5 bases). This clonotype was sampled from a man aged 60 to 69 with renal cell carcinoma. The sequences come from blood, collected from a patient whose treatment included radiotherapy and nephrectomy. In DNA form, the CDR3 reads TGTGCCAGCAGTTTAATCGAAGGACTGTACACAGATACGCAGTATTTT. Residues: CASSLIEGLYTDTQYF.